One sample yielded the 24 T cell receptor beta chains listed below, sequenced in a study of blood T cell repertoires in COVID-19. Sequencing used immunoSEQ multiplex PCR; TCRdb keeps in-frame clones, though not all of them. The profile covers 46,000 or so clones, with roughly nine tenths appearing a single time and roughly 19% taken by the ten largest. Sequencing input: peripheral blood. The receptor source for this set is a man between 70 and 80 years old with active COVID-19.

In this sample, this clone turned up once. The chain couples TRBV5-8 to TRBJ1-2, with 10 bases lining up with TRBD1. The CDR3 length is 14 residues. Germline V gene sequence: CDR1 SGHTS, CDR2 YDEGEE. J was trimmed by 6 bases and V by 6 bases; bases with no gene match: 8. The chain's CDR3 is CASKARDRGDGYTF. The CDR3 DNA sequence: TGTGCCAGCAAGGCAAGGGACAGGGGTGATGGCTACACCTTC.

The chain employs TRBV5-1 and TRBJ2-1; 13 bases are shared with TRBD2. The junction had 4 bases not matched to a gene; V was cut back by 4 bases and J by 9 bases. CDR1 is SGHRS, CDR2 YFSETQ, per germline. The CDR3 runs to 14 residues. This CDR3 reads CASSTGTSGVEQFF. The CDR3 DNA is TGCGCCAGCAGCACCGGGACTAGCGGGGTTGAGCAGTTCTTC.

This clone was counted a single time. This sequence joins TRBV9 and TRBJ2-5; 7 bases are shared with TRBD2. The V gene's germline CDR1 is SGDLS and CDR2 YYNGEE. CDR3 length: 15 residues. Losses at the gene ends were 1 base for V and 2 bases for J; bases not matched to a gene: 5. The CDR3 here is CASSVMGTIQETQYF. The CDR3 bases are TGTGCCAGCAGCGTAATGGGGACTATTCAAGAGACCCAGTACTTC. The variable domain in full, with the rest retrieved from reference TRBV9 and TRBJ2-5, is DSGVTQTPKHLITATGQRVTLRCSPRSGDLSVYWYQQSLDQGLQFLIQYYNGEERAKGNILERFSAQQFPDLHSELNLSSLELGDSALYFCASSVMGTIQETQYFGPGTRLLVL.

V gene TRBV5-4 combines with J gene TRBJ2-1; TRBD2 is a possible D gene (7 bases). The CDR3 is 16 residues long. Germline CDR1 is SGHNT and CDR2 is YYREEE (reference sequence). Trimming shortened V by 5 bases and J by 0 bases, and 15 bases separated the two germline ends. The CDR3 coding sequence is TGTGCCAGCAGTCTGGGGGGGCCCAGCTCCTACAATGAGCAGTTCTTC. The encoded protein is CASSLGGPSSYNEQFF. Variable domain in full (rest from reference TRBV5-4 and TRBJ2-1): ETGVTQSPTHLIKTRGQQVTLRCSSQSGHNTVSWYQQALGQGPQFIFQYYREEENGRGNFPPRFSGLQFPNYSSELNVNALELDDSALYLCASSLGGPSSYNEQFFGPGTRLTVL.

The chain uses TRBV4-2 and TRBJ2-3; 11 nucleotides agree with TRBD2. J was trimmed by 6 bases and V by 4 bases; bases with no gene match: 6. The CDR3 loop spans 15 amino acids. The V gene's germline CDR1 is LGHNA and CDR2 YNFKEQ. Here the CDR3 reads CASSPRLAGPDTQYF. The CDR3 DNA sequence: TGTGCCAGCAGCCCCCGACTAGCGGGACCCGATACGCAGTATTTT.

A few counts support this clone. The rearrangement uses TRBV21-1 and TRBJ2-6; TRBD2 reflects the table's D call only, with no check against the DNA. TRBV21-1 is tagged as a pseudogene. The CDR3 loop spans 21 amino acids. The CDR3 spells CASSKSRASGSTLPGSNVLTF. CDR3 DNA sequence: TGTGCCAGCAGCAAAAGCAGGGCTAGCGGGAGCACTCTCCCTGGGTCCAACGTCCTGACTTTC.

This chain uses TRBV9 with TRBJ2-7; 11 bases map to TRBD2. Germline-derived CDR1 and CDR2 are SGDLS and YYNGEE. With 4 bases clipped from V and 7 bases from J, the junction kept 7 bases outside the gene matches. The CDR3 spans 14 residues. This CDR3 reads CASSPRLAGPEQYF. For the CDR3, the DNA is TGTGCCAGCAGCCCCCGACTAGCGGGGCCAGAGCAGTACTTC.

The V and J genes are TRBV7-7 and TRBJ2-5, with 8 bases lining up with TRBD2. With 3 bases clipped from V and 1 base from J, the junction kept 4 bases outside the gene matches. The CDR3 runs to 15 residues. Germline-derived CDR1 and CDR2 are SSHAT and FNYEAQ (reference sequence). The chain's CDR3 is CASSFSGTPQETQYF. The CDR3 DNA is TGTGCCAGCAGCTTTAGCGGGACACCCCAAGAGACCCAGTACTTC.

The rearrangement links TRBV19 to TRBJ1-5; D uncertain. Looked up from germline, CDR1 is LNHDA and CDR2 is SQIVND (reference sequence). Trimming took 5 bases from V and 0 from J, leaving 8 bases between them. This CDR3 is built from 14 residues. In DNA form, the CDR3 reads TGTGCCAGTAGTCGGCAGGATAGCAATCAGCCCCAGCATTTT. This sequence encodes CASSRQDSNQPQHF.

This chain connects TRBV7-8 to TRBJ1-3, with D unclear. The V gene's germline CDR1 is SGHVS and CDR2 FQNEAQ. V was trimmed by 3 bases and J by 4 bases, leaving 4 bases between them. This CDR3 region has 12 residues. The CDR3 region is CASSFLGNTIYF. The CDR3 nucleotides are TGTGCCAGCAGCTTCCTGGGAAACACCATATATTTT. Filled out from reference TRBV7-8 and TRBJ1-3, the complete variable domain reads GAGVSQSPRYKVAKRGQDVALRCDPISGHVSLFWYQQALGQGPEFLTYFQNEAQLDKSGLPSDRFFAERPEGSVSTLKIQRTQQEDSAVYLCASSFLGNTIYFGEGSWLTVV.

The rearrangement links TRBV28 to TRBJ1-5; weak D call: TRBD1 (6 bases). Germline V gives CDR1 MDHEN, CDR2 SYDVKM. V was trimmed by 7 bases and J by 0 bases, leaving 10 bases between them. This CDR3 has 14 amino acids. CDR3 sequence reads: CASKGDLSNQPQHF. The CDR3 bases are TGTGCCAGCAAGGGGGACCTTAGCAATCAGCCCCAGCATTTT. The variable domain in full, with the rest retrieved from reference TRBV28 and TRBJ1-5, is DVKVTQSSRYLVKRTGEKVFLECVQDMDHENMFWYRQDPGLGLRLIYFSYDVKMKEKGDIPEGYSVSREKKERFSLILESASTNQTSMYLCASKGDLSNQPQHFGDGTRLSIL.

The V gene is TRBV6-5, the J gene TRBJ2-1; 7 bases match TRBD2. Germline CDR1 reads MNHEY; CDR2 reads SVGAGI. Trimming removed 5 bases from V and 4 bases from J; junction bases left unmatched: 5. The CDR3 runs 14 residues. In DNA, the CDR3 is TGTGCCAGCAGTCCCCGGACTAGTTACAATGAGCAGTTCTTC. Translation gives CASSPRTSYNEQFF.

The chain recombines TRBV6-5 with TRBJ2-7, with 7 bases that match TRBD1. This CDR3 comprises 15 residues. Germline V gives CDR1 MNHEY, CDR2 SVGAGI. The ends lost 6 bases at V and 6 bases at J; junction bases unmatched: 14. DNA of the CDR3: TGTGCCAGCAGCCGAAAGGGGGCAGGATCTGGCGAGCAGTACTTC. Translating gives CASSRKGAGSGEQYF.

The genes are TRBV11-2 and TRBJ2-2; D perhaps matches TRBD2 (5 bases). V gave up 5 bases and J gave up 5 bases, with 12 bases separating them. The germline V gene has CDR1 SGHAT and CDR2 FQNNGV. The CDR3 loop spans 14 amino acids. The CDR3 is CASSARRGTGELFF. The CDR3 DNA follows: TGTGCCAGCAGCGCAAGACGGGGAACCGGGGAGCTGTTTTTT.

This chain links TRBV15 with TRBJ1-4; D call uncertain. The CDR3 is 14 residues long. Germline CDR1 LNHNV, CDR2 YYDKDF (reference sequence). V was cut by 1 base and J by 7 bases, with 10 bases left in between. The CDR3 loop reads CATSRGRGGEKLFF. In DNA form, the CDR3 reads TGTGCCACCAGCAGAGGCCGGGGAGGTGAAAAACTGTTTTTT.

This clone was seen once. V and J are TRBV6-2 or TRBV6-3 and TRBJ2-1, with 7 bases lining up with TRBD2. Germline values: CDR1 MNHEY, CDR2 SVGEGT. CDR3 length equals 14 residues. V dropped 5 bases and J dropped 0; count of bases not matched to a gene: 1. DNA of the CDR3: TGTGCCAGCAGTGTAGCGGGCTCCTACAATGAGCAGTTCTTC. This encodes CASSVAGSYNEQFF.

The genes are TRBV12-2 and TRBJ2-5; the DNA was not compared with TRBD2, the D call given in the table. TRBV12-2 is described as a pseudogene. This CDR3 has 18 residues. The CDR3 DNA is TGTGCAAGTCGCTTGGCCCAACGAGGAGGTACGGGTCAAGAGACCCAGTACTTC. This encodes CASRLAQRGGTGQETQYF.

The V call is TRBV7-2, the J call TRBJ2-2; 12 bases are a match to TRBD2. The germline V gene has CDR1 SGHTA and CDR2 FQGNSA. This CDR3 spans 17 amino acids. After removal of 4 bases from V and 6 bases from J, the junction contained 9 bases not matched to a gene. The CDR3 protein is CASSSPPSGRASGELFF. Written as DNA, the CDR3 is TGTGCCAGCAGCTCACCACCTAGCGGGAGGGCCTCCGGGGAGCTGTTTTTT.

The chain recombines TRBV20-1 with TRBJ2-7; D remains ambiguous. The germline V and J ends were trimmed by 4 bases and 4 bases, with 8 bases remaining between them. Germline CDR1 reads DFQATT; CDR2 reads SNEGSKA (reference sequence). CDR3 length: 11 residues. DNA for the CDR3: TGCAGTGCTACCTTACTATACGAGCAGTACTTC. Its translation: CSATLLYEQYF.

The DNA of the CDR3 is TGCGCCAGCAGCTTGTCCAGGGGCGTCGGTAATTCACCCCTCCACTTT. As protein: CASSLSRGVGNSPLHF. The chain has TRBV5-1 and TRBJ1-6, with a weak D call TRBD1 (6 bases). The V end was cut by 1 base, the J end by 6 bases, with 14 bases between. CDR1 and CDR2 (germline): SGHRS, YFSETQ. This CDR3 comprises 16 residues.

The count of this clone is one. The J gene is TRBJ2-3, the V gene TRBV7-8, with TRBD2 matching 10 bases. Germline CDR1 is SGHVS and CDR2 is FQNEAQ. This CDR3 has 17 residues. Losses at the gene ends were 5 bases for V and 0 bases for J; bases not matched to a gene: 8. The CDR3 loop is CASSPQRGGPSTDTQYF. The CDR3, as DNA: TGTGCCAGCAGCCCGCAGCGGGGGGGCCCCAGCACAGATACGCAGTATTTT.

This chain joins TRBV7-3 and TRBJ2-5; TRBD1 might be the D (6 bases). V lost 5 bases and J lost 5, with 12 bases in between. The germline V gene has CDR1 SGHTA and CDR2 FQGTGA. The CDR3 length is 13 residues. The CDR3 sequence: CASSIQGSETQYF. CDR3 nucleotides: TGTGCCAGCAGCATACAGGGTTCGGAGACCCAGTACTTC.

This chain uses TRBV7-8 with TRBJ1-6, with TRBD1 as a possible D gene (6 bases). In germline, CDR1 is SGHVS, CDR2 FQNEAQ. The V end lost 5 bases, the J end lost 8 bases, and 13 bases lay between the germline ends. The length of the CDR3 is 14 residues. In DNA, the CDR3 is TGTGCCAGCAGCCGAGGACAGCAAGATTCACCCCTCCACTTT. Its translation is CASSRGQQDSPLHF.

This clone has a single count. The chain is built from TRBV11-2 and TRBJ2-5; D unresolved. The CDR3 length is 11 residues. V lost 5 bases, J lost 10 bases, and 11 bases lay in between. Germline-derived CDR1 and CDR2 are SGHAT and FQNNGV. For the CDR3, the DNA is TGTGCCAGCAGCCTCGTGTTAGTCCAGTACTTC. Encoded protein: CASSLVLVQYF.